This entry lists 21 T cell receptor beta chains sequenced from one sample in a study of T cells after yellow fever vaccination. In TCRdb, the 5' RACE reads were re-called with MiXCR into one record per CDR3 protein. Here the sample spans 250,000 to 400,000 distinct CDR3 sequences, over 4% being singletons. This specimen consisted of PBMCs, obtained 5 days after the yellow fever booster vaccination. The origin of the receptors is a man aged 18 to 29 who received the YFV17D yellow fever vaccine.

V usage is TRBV4-3 and J usage is TRBJ2-2, with D possibly being TRBD1 (6 bases). Deletions cut 0 bases from V and 4 bases from J, with 15 bases between. Looked up from germline, CDR1 is LGHNA and CDR2 is YSLEER. This CDR3 has 17 amino acids. The CDR3 DNA follows: TGCGCCAGCAGCCAAGAAATCAGGCAGGGGCCCACCGGGGAGCTGTTTTTT. Translating gives CASSQEIRQGPTGELFF.

This clonotype was picked up many times. V is TRBV5-1 and J is TRBJ2-7, with TRBD2 as a possible D gene (5 bases). V was trimmed by 0 bases and J by 5 bases, leaving 18 bases between them. CDR3 length: 16 residues. The germline CDR1 and CDR2 sequences are SGHRS and YFSETQ. The chain's CDR3 is CASSLAFPGVRNEQYF. CDR3 nucleotide sequence: TGCGCCAGCAGCTTGGCCTTCCCCGGGGTGAGAAACGAGCAGTACTTC.

This clonotype was counted ten times or more. For the CDR3, the DNA is TGTGCCAGCAGCTCTAGGGGGCCCTACGAGCAGTACGTC. Translated, it gives CASSSRGPYEQYV. This chain connects TRBV7-3 to TRBJ2-7; 7 positions match TRBD1. From germline, CDR1 is SGHTA and CDR2 FQGTGA. The CDR3 consists of 13 residues. V gave up 4 bases and J gave up 2 bases; unmatched junction bases: 2.

At least ten counts were recorded for this clonotype. V and J are TRBV7-9 and TRBJ2-7; D uncertain. This CDR3 region has 13 residues. The germline V gene has CDR1 SEHNR and CDR2 FQNEAQ (reference sequence). Trimming left V 6 bases short and J 9 bases short, with 18 bases between. CDR3 residues: CASSSLRLRGQYF. CDR3 bases: TGTGCCAGCAGTTCACTGAGGTTACGAGGGCAGTACTTC.

The chain joins TRBV6-5 to TRBJ1-1; TRBD1 matches 11 bases. The V gene's germline CDR1 is MNHEY and CDR2 SVGAGI. V shed 10 bases, J shed 11 bases, and the junction held 12 bases outside the gene matches. CDR3 length: 13 residues. The CDR3 nucleotides read TGTGCCACCCTGATGGACAGGGGGCTGGTCGCTTTCTTT. Protein: CATLMDRGLVAFF.

This clonotype was detected a few times. This sequence joins TRBV20-1 and TRBJ2-3, with 8 bases lining up with TRBD2. The CDR3 is 18 amino acids. With V trimmed by 0 bases and J by 0 bases, 11 bases remained unmatched. Germline V gene data show CDR1 as DFQATT and CDR2 as SNEGSKA (reference sequence). In DNA form, the CDR3 reads TGCAGTGCTAGAGAGACAGCGGGGGATCTGGGCAGCACAGATACGCAGTATTTT. It translates to CSARETAGDLGSTDTQYF.

In its sample, this clonotype was seen a few times. This chain links TRBV7-2 with TRBJ2-1, with D possibly matching TRBD1 (6 bases). The CDR3 is made up of 13 amino acids. V was trimmed by 7 bases and J by 6 bases, leaving 13 bases between them. Germline V gene data show CDR1 as SGHTA and CDR2 as FQGNSA. CDR3 bases: TGTGCCAGCAAGTGGGGGCCTTCCAATGAGCAGTTCTTC. Protein: CASKWGPSNEQFF.

V and J are TRBV7-3 and TRBJ2-1, with 8 positions matching TRBD2. Germline V gives CDR1 SGHTA, CDR2 FQGTGA. CDR3 length equals 16 residues. V shed 5 bases and J 0 bases; nucleotides not matched to a gene: 6. The CDR3 sequence: CASSPGRGASYNEQFF. The DNA for the CDR3 is TGTGCCAGCAGCCCCGGGCGGGGGGCCTCCTACAATGAGCAGTTCTTC.

This clonotype was detected a few times. The genes are TRBV27 and TRBJ1-1; D might be TRBD1 (6 bases). The CDR3 runs to 15 residues. The germline V gene encodes CDR1 MNHEY and CDR2 SMNVEV (reference sequence). Trimming took 6 bases from V and 3 from J, leaving 17 bases between them. The chain's CDR3 is CASRPSPGGHTEAFF. DNA for the CDR3: TGTGCCAGCAGACCCAGCCCGGGGGGGCACACTGAAGCTTTCTTT.

The chain uses TRBV5-5 and TRBJ2-5; unclear D gene. V shed 2 bases and J shed 5 bases, with 16 bases lying between them. CDR1 is SGHKS and CDR2 is YYEKEE in the germline V gene (reference sequence). This CDR3 contains 15 residues. Written as DNA, the CDR3 is TGTGCCAGCAGCTTCACGGAAAACCGGCGGGAGACCCAGTACTTC. It specifies CASSFTENRRETQYF.

The CDR3 bases are TGTGCCATCAGTTTCGGGGGCGAGGAGACCCAGTACTTC. Protein product: CAISFGGEETQYF. This chain connects TRBV10-3 to TRBJ2-5; the D call may be TRBD1 or TRBD2 (6 bases each). V lost 5 bases to trimming and J lost 5 bases, with 12 bases between them. The CDR3 covers 13 residues. The germline V gene encodes CDR1 ENHRY and CDR2 SYGVKD.

The V gene is TRBV11-3, the J gene TRBJ2-3, with 9 positions matching TRBD1. Trimming cost V 3 bases and J 4 bases; bases outside gene matches: 8. CDR1 and CDR2 (germline): SGHNT, YENEEA. The CDR3 length is 16 residues. Written as DNA, the CDR3 is TGTGCCAGCAGCTTGGGTGGACAGGGGCTCGCAGATACGCAGTATTTT. Its translation is CASSLGGQGLADTQYF.

In this sample, this clonotype turned up a few times. This chain joins TRBV28 and TRBJ2-7, with D perhaps matching TRBD2 (5 bases). The CDR3 runs to 12 residues. Germline V gene sequence: CDR1 MDHEN, CDR2 SYDVKM. With 5 bases removed from V and 7 bases from J, the gap between germline ends came to 12 bases. CDR3 DNA: TGTGCCAGCAGTCGCCTAGGGAGAGAGCAGTACGTC. It translates to CASSRLGREQYV.

This clonotype was observed many times. The rearrangement joins TRBV4-3 to TRBJ2-3; 11 nucleotides agree with TRBD2. The J segment lost 2 bases and the V segment lost 5 bases, leaving 6 bases of the junction unmatched. Germline V gives CDR1 LGHNA, CDR2 YSLEER. This CDR3 is 16 amino acids long. The CDR3 nucleotides are TGCGCCAGCAGCGCGACTAGCGGGGCCCTCACAGATACGCAGTATTTT. Protein product: CASSATSGALTDTQYF.

The rearrangement joins TRBV27 to TRBJ2-1; D is perhaps TRBD2 (5 bases). The CDR3 length is 15 residues. Trimming removed 3 bases at V and 6 bases at J, with 15 bases between. Looked up from germline, CDR1 is MNHEY and CDR2 is SMNVEV (reference sequence). CDR3: CASSFGVTALNEQFF. In DNA, the CDR3 is TGTGCCAGCAGTTTCGGGGTTACGGCCCTCAATGAGCAGTTCTTC.

The sample holds a few counts of this clonotype. The genes are TRBV20-1 and TRBJ1-1; TRBD1 might be the D (6 bases). This CDR3 is built from 13 residues. V lost 5 bases, J lost 0 bases, and 10 bases lay in between. Germline lookup yields CDR1 DFQATT and CDR2 SNEGSKA (reference sequence). The CDR3 is CSAYDRLNTEAFF. CDR3 DNA sequence: TGCAGTGCTTATGACAGGCTGAACACTGAAGCTTTCTTT.

This clonotype was counted ten times or more. The V call is TRBV5-4, the J call TRBJ1-2, with D maybe TRBD1 (6 bases). Germline CDR1 reads SGHNT; CDR2 reads YYREEE (reference sequence). The CDR3 is made up of 14 amino acids. Trimming took off 4 bases at V and 4 bases at J, with 14 bases between the two ends. The CDR3 DNA reads TGTGCCAGCAGCCCAACAGGGTCAGGCTATGGCTACACCTTC. Translating it yields CASSPTGSGYGYTF.

This clonotype has more than one count but fewer than ten. The chain combines TRBV20-1 with TRBJ1-2, with a possible D match to TRBD1 (6 bases). The V end lost 3 bases, the J end lost 4 bases, and 12 bases lay between the germline ends. Germline lookup yields CDR1 DFQATT and CDR2 SNEGSKA (reference sequence). This CDR3 contains 13 residues. DNA of the CDR3: TGCAGTGCTAGTCTGAGAGGGGGCTATGGCTACACCTTC. This sequence encodes CSASLRGGYGYTF.

At least ten counts were recorded for this clonotype. V and J are TRBV29-1 and TRBJ1-2; D unclear. This CDR3 has 11 residues. The V end was cut by 8 bases, the J end by 4 bases, with 11 bases between. Per the germline V gene, CDR1 is SQVTM and CDR2 is ANQGSEA. The CDR3 sequence: CSLRTVYGYTF. The CDR3, as DNA: TGCAGCCTTCGGACGGTCTATGGCTACACCTTC.

The table lists this clonotype with many counts. The gene calls are TRBV7-9 and TRBJ2-3; 9 bases match TRBD2. Germline lookup yields CDR1 SEHNR and CDR2 FQNEAQ (reference sequence). The CDR3 sequence is 15 residues long. The V gene end was trimmed by 11 bases and the J gene end by 0 bases; junction bases not matched to a gene: 9. CDR3 in DNA: TGTGCCTTCCAAACTAGCGGGCTGAGCACAGATACGCAGTATTTT. The encoded protein is CAFQTSGLSTDTQYF.

The chain couples TRBV28 to TRBJ1-2; tentative D call: TRBD1 (6 bases). The V gene lost 2 bases and the J gene lost 7 bases, with 14 bases spanning the gap. Per germline, CDR1 MDHEN and CDR2 SYDVKM. The CDR3 length is 14 residues. CDR3 nucleotide sequence: TGTGCCAGCAGTTTAGGGGGCAGTGAGTTTGGCTACACCTTC. Residues: CASSLGGSEFGYTF.